This entry lists 27 T cell receptor beta chains sequenced from one sample in a study of blood T cell repertoires in COVID-19. The table came from immunoSEQ multiplex PCR; TCRdb's copy has only in-frame clones and leaves some out. Of 410,000 or so clones detected, around 86% appear once; the ten largest clones hold under 1.5%. The sequenced material came from peripheral blood. The receptors derive from a woman under 40 with active or convalescent COVID-19.

V is TRBV11-2 and J is TRBJ1-3; D is unclear. The CDR3 spans 14 residues. CDR1 is SGHAT and CDR2 is FQNNGV in the germline V gene. V lost 1 base to trimming and J lost 7 bases, with 11 bases between them. The CDR3 sequence: CASSLGSGVNTIYF. In DNA form, the CDR3 reads TGTGCCAGCAGCTTAGGGTCCGGGGTCAACACCATATATTTT.

There are a few counts of this clone. This chain links TRBV5-1 with TRBJ1-4; TRBD1 agrees at 12 bases. The CDR3 consists of 15 residues. Losses at the gene ends were 4 bases for V and 8 bases for J; bases not matched to a gene: 6. CDR1 and CDR2 from the germline V gene are SGHRS and YFSETQ. The CDR3 is CASSEGTGGREKLFF. The DNA of the CDR3 is TGCGCCAGCAGCGAAGGGACAGGGGGCAGGGAAAAACTGTTTTTT.

The rearrangement uses TRBV19 and TRBJ1-1, with 9 nucleotides matching TRBD1. The J segment lost 3 bases and the V segment lost 3 bases, leaving 5 bases of the junction unmatched. Germline values: CDR1 LNHDA, CDR2 SQIVND (reference sequence). The CDR3 is made up of 15 amino acids. The DNA of the CDR3 is TGTGCCAGTAGTATCCAATACAGGGGGCACACTGAAGCTTTCTTT. It specifies CASSIQYRGHTEAFF.

This chain connects TRBV11-2 to TRBJ2-3; 10 bases line up with TRBD2. V was pared by 5 bases and J by 3 bases, with 8 bases of the junction left unmatched. Germline lookup yields CDR1 SGHAT and CDR2 FQNNGV. There are 16 residues in the CDR3. The CDR3 spells CASSPRTSGPTDTQYF. The CDR3, as DNA: TGTGCCAGCAGCCCACGGACTAGCGGACCTACAGATACGCAGTATTTT. The whole variable domain, filled in from reference TRBV11-2 and TRBJ2-3, reads EAGVAQSPRYKIIEKRQSVAFWCNPISGHATLYWYQQILGQGPKLLIQFQNNGVVDDSQLPKDRFSAERLKGVDSTLKIQPAKLEDSAVYLCASSPRTSGPTDTQYFGPGTRLTVL.

The V gene is TRBV6-1, the J gene TRBJ2-1, with 10 bases matching TRBD2. Looked up from germline, CDR1 is MNHNS and CDR2 is SASEGT. The CDR3 runs to 15 residues. The V segment lost 2 bases and the J segment 6 bases; nucleotides outside the gene matches: 4. Here the CDR3 reads CASSEPGLARNEQFF. The CDR3 nucleotides read TGTGCCAGCAGTGAACCGGGACTAGCGCGCAATGAGCAGTTCTTC.

J is TRBJ2-5 and V is TRBV5-4, with 10 bases lining up with TRBD2. The CDR3 is 15 residues long. J lost 3 bases, V lost 0 bases, and 2 bases had no gene match. Germline-derived CDR1 and CDR2 are SGHNT and YYREEE (reference sequence). The CDR3 sequence: CASSLDSGGKETQYF. The CDR3 coding sequence is TGTGCCAGCAGCTTGGATAGCGGGGGGAAAGAGACCCAGTACTTC.

The chain combines TRBV9 with TRBJ2-1; TRBD2 matches at 8 bases. The CDR3 is 13 residues long. V shed 9 bases and J 6 bases; nucleotides not matched to a gene: 8. Germline V lookup: CDR1 SGDLS, CDR2 YYNGEE. CDR3 sequence (DNA): TGTGCCACCGGGAGGGAACCATTCAATGAGCAGTTCTTC. This translates into CATGREPFNEQFF. The full variable domain, rest sourced from reference TRBV9 and TRBJ2-1, is DSGVTQTPKHLITATGQRVTLRCSPRSGDLSVYWYQQSLDQGLQFLIQYYNGEERAKGNILERFSAQQFPDLHSELNLSSLELGDSALYFCATGREPFNEQFFGPGTRLTVL.

The rearrangement joins TRBV3-1 (or the pseudogene TRBV3-2) to TRBJ1-1; perhaps TRBD1 as D (6 bases). The CDR3 sequence is 14 residues long. Deletions cut 5 bases from V and 7 bases from J, with 17 bases between. The germline V gene encodes CDR1 LGHDT and CDR2 YNNKEL (reference sequence). CDR3 residues: CASSSQGRADEAFF. The CDR3, as DNA: TGTGCCAGCAGCTCACAGGGTAGGGCCGATGAAGCTTTCTTT.

This clone was detected only a few times. The V call is TRBV27, the J call TRBJ2-1; 10 bases are shared with TRBD1. V lost 6 bases and J lost 2; bases outside the gene matches: 7. Germline V gives CDR1 MNHEY, CDR2 SMNVEV (reference sequence). The CDR3 runs to 16 residues. DNA of the CDR3: TGTGCCAGCAGCCAGGGAGGGACAGGGGCCTACAATGAGCAGTTCTTC. Amino acid sequence: CASSQGGTGAYNEQFF.

The chain joins TRBV6-2 or TRBV6-3 to TRBJ2-2; 9 bases map to TRBD2. J was trimmed by 6 bases and V by 4 bases; bases with no gene match: 6. Germline CDR1 and CDR2: MNHEY and SVGEGT. The CDR3 is 15 amino acids. In DNA form, the CDR3 reads TGTGCCAGCAGTTTAGCGGGAGCTCACTCCGGGGAGCTGTTTTTT. Translation gives CASSLAGAHSGELFF.

The chain recombines TRBV19 with TRBJ2-2; D remains unclear. The CDR3 sequence is 14 residues long. Trimming removed 5 bases from V and 2 bases from J, with 9 bases in between. Germline V gene data show CDR1 as LNHDA and CDR2 as SQIVND (reference sequence). CDR3 DNA: TGTGCCAGTAGTGAGCGCGGAAACACCGGGGAGCTGTTTTTT. Its protein product is CASSERGNTGELFF.

The V and J genes are TRBV14 and TRBJ2-1; D is perhaps TRBD2 (5 bases). Germline CDR1 is SGHDN and CDR2 is FVKESK. The CDR3 covers 11 residues. The ends were cut back, 6 bases at V and 16 bases at J, with 16 bases in the middle. Here the CDR3 reads CASRGVGRLFF. The CDR3 DNA is TGTGCCAGCAGGGGAGTCGGGCGACTCTTCTTC.

V gene TRBV6-5 combines with J gene TRBJ1-4, with no clear D. The CDR3 extends over 15 amino acids. V lost 7 bases, J lost 7 bases, and 19 bases lay in between. CDR1 and CDR2 (germline): MNHEY, SVGAGI. Here the CDR3 DNA reads TGTGCCAGCAAATTCGACGGATCCCCGGGTGAAAAACTGTTTTTT. Protein sequence: CASKFDGSPGEKLFF.

This chain links TRBV27 with TRBJ1-2; 12 bases are a match to TRBD1. CDR1 and CDR2 from the germline V gene are MNHEY and SMNVEV (reference sequence). Trimming took 8 bases from V and 5 from J; bases not matched to a gene: 9. The CDR3 loop spans 15 amino acids. CDR3 DNA: TGTGCCAGCCGCCCGGGACAGGGGGCTCGGTATGGCTACACCTTC. Its translation is CASRPGQGARYGYTF.

The chain combines TRBV20-1 with TRBJ2-7; D might be TRBD2 (5 bases). With 6 bases removed from V and 4 bases from J, the gap between germline ends came to 10 bases. The CDR3 extends over 11 amino acids. Germline-derived CDR1 and CDR2 are DFQATT and SNEGSKA (reference sequence). The CDR3 nucleotides are TGCAGTGCGGAGGAGGAATACGAGCAGTACTTC. The encoded protein is CSAEEEYEQYF.

CDR3 nucleotide sequence: TGCAGCGTTGCTGACTCAGTCAACTATGGCTACACCTTC. Translated, it gives CSVADSVNYGYTF. The genes are TRBV29-1 and TRBJ1-2; unclear D gene. The V gene's germline CDR1 is SQVTM and CDR2 ANQGSEA. The CDR3 runs to 13 residues. The V gene lost 4 bases and the J gene lost 2 bases, with 11 bases spanning the gap.

This sequence joins TRBV7-2 and TRBJ1-6, with D perhaps TRBD1 (5 bases). V was pared by 2 bases and J by 6 bases, with 8 bases between. The CDR3 loop spans 14 amino acids. Germline V gene data show CDR1 as SGHTA and CDR2 as FQGNSA. Written as DNA, the CDR3 is TGTGCCAGCAGCTTATTGGGGCCTAATTCACCCCTCCACTTT. Encoded protein: CASSLLGPNSPLHF.

The chain links TRBV18 to TRBJ2-2, with TRBD1 as a possible D gene (5 bases). This CDR3 is 17 amino acids long. Germline-derived CDR1 and CDR2 are KGHSH and LQKENI. V lost 3 bases and J lost 8, with 22 bases in between. The DNA for the CDR3 is TGTGCCAGCTCACCCAGTCTTCTGACAGACCAACTTGGGGAGCTGTTTTTT. Its translation: CASSPSLLTDQLGELFF.

The chain combines TRBV5-1 with TRBJ1-1; maybe TRBD1 (5 bases). V shed 3 bases and J shed 0 bases, with 9 bases lying between them. The CDR3 has 14 residues. Germline lookup yields CDR1 SGHRS and CDR2 YFSETQ. CDR3 amino acids: CASSSAGMNTEAFF. The CDR3 DNA follows: TGCGCCAGCAGCTCGGCAGGGATGAACACTGAAGCTTTCTTT.

This clone was seen only once. The chain recombines TRBV2 with TRBJ2-6, with TRBD1 matching 8 bases. This CDR3 contains 14 residues. CDR1 and CDR2 (germline): SNHLY, FYNNEI. Trimming removed 9 bases from V and 2 bases from J; junction bases left unmatched: 3. CDR3 loop: CASSQGAGANVLTF. CDR3 DNA sequence: TGTGCCAGTTCACAGGGGGCTGGGGCCAACGTCCTGACTTTC.

The chain is built from TRBV2 and TRBJ1-3; TRBD1 aligns across 7 bases. Losses at the gene ends were 3 bases for V and 4 bases for J; bases not matched to a gene: 3. Germline V gene lookup returns CDR1 SNHLY and CDR2 FYNNEI. This CDR3 comprises 14 residues. The CDR3 loop is CASSEGQLGNTIYF. The CDR3 nucleotides read TGTGCCAGCAGTGAGGGACAGCTAGGAAACACCATATATTTT.

The rearrangement links TRBV4-2 to TRBJ2-5, with D possibly matching TRBD2 (6 bases). From germline, CDR1 is LGHNA and CDR2 YNFKEQ. Deletions cut 0 bases from V and 6 bases from J, with 14 bases between. The CDR3 runs 15 residues. The CDR3: CASSQDLAGLKTQYF. CDR3 DNA sequence: TGTGCCAGCAGCCAAGATTTGGCGGGGCTAAAGACCCAGTACTTC.

This clone has a single count. The chain has TRBV5-4 and TRBJ2-3; possibly TRBD2 for D (6 bases). Germline V gene lookup returns CDR1 SGHNT and CDR2 YYREEE (reference sequence). There are 14 residues in the CDR3. V was clipped by 0 bases and J by 7 bases, with 12 bases between them. For the CDR3, the DNA is TGTGCCAGCAGCTTGGGACTAGAGGTAAATACGCAGTATTTT. It yields the protein CASSLGLEVNTQYF.

The gene calls are TRBV7-6 and TRBJ1-4; 10 positions match TRBD1. Germline assignment: CDR1 SGHVS and CDR2 FNYEAQ. The V segment lost 6 bases and the J segment 5 bases; nucleotides outside the gene matches: 6. The CDR3 loop spans 15 amino acids. CDR3 residues: CASSRTGGKNEKLFF. As DNA, the CDR3 is TGTGCCAGCAGTCGGACAGGGGGGAAAAATGAAAAACTGTTTTTT.

The gene calls are TRBV6-5 and TRBJ2-1; D might be TRBD1 (6 bases). Germline lookup yields CDR1 MNHEY and CDR2 SVGAGI. Between the trimmed V and J ends, which lost 5 bases and 3 bases, there was a span of 11 bases. CDR3 length: 14 amino acids. CDR3 sequence (DNA): TGTGCCAGCAGTCACGAAGGGGGCTACAATGAGCAGTTCTTC. The encoded protein is CASSHEGGYNEQFF.

This clone came up a few times. The chain joins TRBV30 to TRBJ1-1; D possibly corresponds to TRBD1 (6 bases). The V end was cut by 7 bases, the J end by 0 bases, with 12 bases between. Germline CDR1 GTSNPN, CDR2 SVGIG (reference sequence). This CDR3 is built from 13 residues. CDR3 coding DNA: TGTGCCTTTCGGGACAATCTGAACACTGAAGCTTTCTTT. Residues: CAFRDNLNTEAFF.

The chain is built from TRBV19 and TRBJ1-2; a possible D gene is TRBD1 (5 bases). The germline V gene encodes CDR1 LNHDA and CDR2 SQIVND (reference sequence). V was clipped by 10 bases and J by 4 bases, with 19 bases between them. The CDR3 contains 14 residues. In DNA, the CDR3 is TGTGCCATCGCAGACGATACGGGGGGCTATGGCTACACCTTC. It specifies CAIADDTGGYGYTF.